This T cell receptor beta chain was identified during a study of blood T cells in healthy people across ages. Findings and caveats of the study: The study could not conclusively compare naive and antigen-experienced cells, given its unsorted PBMCs. Per million T cells, TCR beta diversity dropped roughly linearly as age increased. More naive CD4+ cells and higher diversity were found in long-lived than in aged donors.

The people who gave samples were healthy Caucasians from Russia, aged roughly 6 to 100. Then a second PCR, running roughly 7 to 11 cycles, was carried out with a sample-barcoded 5' primer and a J-beta primer mix. MiXCR, applied by TCRdb to the 5' RACE reads, yields one record per CDR3 protein. The repertoire includes some 1.5 million distinct CDR3 sequences, 28% of them detected once, and 7% to 9% sits in the top ten. The CDR3 contains 13 residues. Germline CDR1 is SGHRS and CDR2 is YFSETQ. The table lists this clonotype with many counts. No antigen is known for it. An end of the junction does not agree with germline; a read error may underlie this.

Sequenced: blood. The chain has TRBV5-1 and TRBJ2-5, with D maybe TRBD2 (5 bases). The origin of this receptor is a young woman in good health. CDR3 bases: TGTGCCAGCAGCTTGGAGGCCCAAGAGACCCAGTACTTC. Translated, it gives CASSLEAQETQYF.